One sample yielded the 18 T cell receptor beta chains listed below, sequenced in a study of blood T cells in healthy people across ages. Through a sample-barcoded 5' primer and a J-beta primer mix, a second PCR was run for roughly 7 to 12 cycles. TCRdb used MiXCR to reprocess the 5' RACE reads, holding one entry per CDR3 protein. In the table there are approximately 810,000 distinct CDR3 sequences, around 34% of which are singletons. Sequences were obtained from blood. The receptors come from a man younger than 35 in good health.

The CDR3 spells CSAPHHGTGVTGELFF. CDR3 in DNA: TGCAGTGCTCCACATCACGGGACAGGAGTCACCGGGGAGCTGTTTTTT. J is TRBJ2-2 and V is TRBV20-1; TRBD1 matches at 8 bases. The CDR3 consists of 16 residues. Germline V CDR1 and CDR2: DFQATT, SNEGSKA (reference sequence). With V trimmed by 5 bases and J by 4 bases, 12 bases remained unmatched.

In its sample, this clonotype was seen a few times. The chain links TRBV20-1 to TRBJ2-5; maybe TRBD2 (6 bases). The CDR3 covers 13 residues. The germline V gene encodes CDR1 DFQATT and CDR2 SNEGSKA (reference sequence). The V and J ends lost 5 bases and 4 bases respectively, with 14 bases between them. The CDR3 DNA reads TGCAGTGCTCTCCCGCTAGCGTTAGAGACCCAGTACTTC. This sequence encodes CSALPLALETQYF.

The CDR3 DNA sequence: TGTGCCAGCAGCAAGACAGGGAGCGGAGGCTACACCTTC. This gives the protein CASSKTGSGGYTF. The gene calls are TRBV6-6 and TRBJ1-2; 7 bases line up with TRBD1. CDR3 length equals 13 residues. Looked up from germline, CDR1 is MNHNY and CDR2 is SVGAGI (reference sequence). With 6 bases clipped from V and 8 bases from J, the junction kept 9 bases outside the gene matches.

This clonotype was seen at least ten times. This chain joins TRBV5-1 and TRBJ2-1; D is undetermined. The V and J ends lost 4 bases and 6 bases respectively, with 17 bases between them. Germline assignment: CDR1 SGHRS and CDR2 YFSETQ. This CDR3 is 15 amino acids long. Here the CDR3 reads CASSPSVVGLNEQFF. In DNA form, the CDR3 reads TGCGCCAGCAGCCCCTCGGTAGTAGGGCTCAATGAGCAGTTCTTC.

This chain's CDR3 is CASSDVRNPYNGRFF. The CDR3 DNA reads TGTGCCAGCAGTGATGTCAGAAACCCCTACAATGGGCGGTTCTTC. This chain joins TRBV25-1 and TRBJ2-1; D remains unclear. This CDR3 has 15 residues. From germline, CDR1 is MGHDK and CDR2 SYGVNS. Trimming removed 3 bases from V and 15 bases from J, with 24 bases in between.

Written as DNA, the CDR3 is TGCGCCAGCAGCTGGGGACAGGGCTACCAAGAGACCCAGTACTTC. It specifies CASSWGQGYQETQYF. The chain has TRBV5-1 and TRBJ2-5; TRBD1 aligns across 9 bases. CDR1 is SGHRS, CDR2 YFSETQ, per germline. V was pared by 3 bases and J by 0 bases, with 3 bases of the junction left unmatched. CDR3 length: 15 residues.

Comment on this clonotype: A read error may be the cause here, since a much bigger clone is one base away. The chain employs TRBV20-1 and TRBJ2-4, with a weak D call TRBD1 (5 bases). The tail of the sequence fits TRBJ2-5 better, so the J call may be wrong. The CDR3 extends over 15 amino acids. From germline, CDR1 is DFQATT and CDR2 SNEGSKA (reference sequence). The CDR3 here is CSARGQPDAKETQYF. CDR3 in DNA: TGCAGTGCTAGAGGACAGCCAGATGCCAAAGAGACCCAGTACTTC.

This clonotype was seen only a few times. The chain combines TRBV4-2 with TRBJ1-1; no clear D. The germline V and J ends were trimmed by 4 bases and 1 base, with 10 bases remaining between them. This CDR3 has 14 amino acids. Germline assignment: CDR1 LGHNA and CDR2 YNFKEQ. The CDR3 sequence is CASSLSPRNTEAFF. Here the CDR3 DNA reads TGTGCCAGCAGCCTCAGCCCCCGGAACACTGAAGCTTTCTTT.

This clonotype was detected a few times. This chain links TRBV4-3 with TRBJ2-7; D may be TRBD2 (6 bases). From germline, CDR1 is LGHNA and CDR2 YSLEER. The ends were cut back, 1 base at V and 7 bases at J, with 14 bases in the middle. CDR3 size: 14 residues. In DNA, the CDR3 is TGCGCCAGCAGCCAAGGAGGGAGGACCAATGAGCAGTACTTC. Its translation: CASSQGGRTNEQYF.

The chain couples TRBV20-1 to TRBJ2-5; no clear D gene. Trimming stripped 3 bases from V and 11 bases from J, with 10 bases between. CDR3 length: 10 residues. Germline values: CDR1 DFQATT, CDR2 SNEGSKA (reference sequence). The DNA for the CDR3 is TGCAGTGCTAGTTACAGTGAGCAGTACTTC. Protein: CSASYSEQYF.

About this clonotype: A read error may explain this, as a much larger clone is one base away. The CDR3 loop is CARSSAGLEEKLFF. In DNA, the CDR3 is TGTGCCAGAAGCAGTGCGGGACTTGAAGAAAAACTGTTTTTT. The rearrangement joins TRBV12-3 or TRBV12-4 to TRBJ1-4; a weak D match, TRBD1 (5 bases). The CDR3 spans 14 residues. Trimming took off 9 bases at V and 8 bases at J, with 19 bases between the two ends.

The chain is built from TRBV5-1 and TRBJ2-5, with 9 positions matching TRBD1. V lost 3 bases, J lost 11 bases, and 14 bases stayed unmatched. This CDR3 region has 15 residues. Germline V gene lookup returns CDR1 SGHRS and CDR2 YFSETQ. The CDR3 loop is CASSYTGTGINEQYF. The DNA of the CDR3 is TGCGCCAGCAGCTATACCGGGACAGGGATCAATGAGCAGTACTTC.

The rearrangement joins TRBV27 to TRBJ2-7, with D unresolved. This CDR3 is built from 13 residues. With 7 bases removed from V and 6 bases from J, the gap between germline ends came to 16 bases. Germline loops: CDR1 MNHEY, CDR2 SMNVEV (reference sequence). CDR3 in amino acids: CASKGKRWGEQYF. CDR3 nucleotides: TGTGCCAGCAAAGGTAAACGGTGGGGCGAGCAGTACTTC.

This clonotype was found many times. The V and J genes are TRBV5-6 and TRBJ2-1; 8 nucleotides agree with TRBD2. The germline V gene has CDR1 SGHDT and CDR2 YYEEEE. CDR3 length equals 14 residues. The trim removed 0 bases at V and 6 bases at J, leaving 2 bases unmatched. This chain's CDR3 is CASSLVSGVNEQFF. CDR3 DNA sequence: TGTGCCAGCAGCTTGGTTAGCGGGGTCAATGAGCAGTTCTTC.

Concerning this clonotype: The junction departs from germline at one end; a sequencing error may be responsible. The V call is TRBV2, the J call TRBJ2-1; 7 bases line up with TRBD2. CDR1 is SNHLY, CDR2 FYNNEI, per germline. This CDR3 region has 12 residues. This CDR3 reads CAGSSREDEQFF. The CDR3 DNA reads as TGTGCCGGCAGCTCTCGGGAGGATGAGCAGTTCTTC.

The DNA for the CDR3 is TGTGCCAGCAGCTTAGCGTTGGGGTACACCGGGGAGCTGTTTTTT. The encoded protein is CASSLALGYTGELFF. The chain recombines TRBV7-8 with TRBJ2-2, with unresolved D. V was shortened by 0 bases and J by 3 bases, with 8 bases between the two germline ends. Germline values: CDR1 SGHVS, CDR2 FQNEAQ. The CDR3 is 15 amino acids.

Turning to this clonotype: One junction end does not reproduce the germline sequence, and a read error may be involved. V and J are TRBV7-9 and TRBJ2-5; D might be TRBD2 (5 bases). The J call is uncertain, as TRBJ2-7 better fits the DNA end. CDR3 size: 15 residues. Germline CDR1 is SEHNR and CDR2 is FQNEAQ (reference sequence). The CDR3 sequence: CAGSLVGDSPYEQYF. CDR3 nucleotides: TGTGCCGGCAGCTTAGTCGGGGATTCCCCCTACGAGCAGTACTTC.

This clonotype was recorded once. This chain connects TRBV19 to TRBJ2-3; 7 nucleotides align to TRBD1. V lost 1 base, J lost 14 bases, and 9 bases stayed unmatched. CDR1 is LNHDA, CDR2 SQIVND, per germline (reference sequence). The CDR3 length is 13 residues. CDR3 sequence (DNA): TGTGCCAGTAGTATAGCCAAGACAGGGATCAGGTATTTT. Residues: CASSIAKTGIRYF.